One sample yielded the 18 T cell receptor beta chains listed below, sequenced in a study of blood T cell repertoires in COVID-19. Method: immunoSEQ multiplex PCR; TCRdb's copy keeps in-frame clones and lacks some. The sample has roughly 200,000 clones, approximately 90% seen once. The sequenced sample was PBMCs or T cells enriched from blood (not recorded which). The receptor source for this set is a woman aged 30 to 39 who had recovered from COVID-19.

V and J are TRBV30 and TRBJ1-2; weak D call: TRBD1 (6 bases). Trimming left V 4 bases short and J 4 bases short, with 10 bases between. The germline V gene encodes CDR1 GTSNPN and CDR2 SVGIG (reference sequence). This CDR3 has 12 residues. CDR3 sequence reads: CAWTGETYGYTF. The CDR3 region has the DNA TGTGCCTGGACAGGGGAAACCTATGGCTACACCTTC.

V usage is TRBV27 and J usage is TRBJ1-1, with D perhaps TRBD1 (5 bases). CDR1 and CDR2 (germline): MNHEY, SMNVEV (reference sequence). Between the trimmed V and J ends, which lost 3 bases and 1 base, there was a span of 6 bases. CDR3 length: 13 amino acids. In DNA, the CDR3 is TGTGCCAGCAGTTTGCAGGGGAACACTGAAGCTTTCTTT. This gives the protein CASSLQGNTEAFF.

V and J are TRBV19 and TRBJ1-5; D is unresolved. There are 15 residues in the CDR3. V was cut by 0 bases and J by 0 bases, with 6 bases left in between. Germline V gene data show CDR1 as LNHDA and CDR2 as SQIVND (reference sequence). The CDR3 loop reads CASSIETRSNQPQHF. DNA for the CDR3: TGTGCCAGTAGTATAGAAACACGTAGCAATCAGCCCCAGCATTTT.

The chain carries TRBV20-1 and TRBJ1-5; weak D call: TRBD1 (6 bases). The V end was cut by 3 bases, the J end by 2 bases, with 8 bases between. The CDR3 sequence is 13 residues long. Germline V gene lookup returns CDR1 DFQATT and CDR2 SNEGSKA (reference sequence). This CDR3 is CSASPGGNQPQHF. DNA of the CDR3: TGCAGTGCTAGTCCAGGGGGCAATCAGCCCCAGCATTTT.

The V gene is TRBV30, the J gene TRBJ1-1, with 7 positions matching TRBD1. The germline CDR1 and CDR2 sequences are GTSNPN and SVGIG (reference sequence). V shed 0 bases and J 1 base; nucleotides not matched to a gene: 5. CDR3 size: 15 residues. The CDR3 DNA sequence: TGTGCCTGGAGTGTGGCGGGACAGCCGAACACTGAAGCTTTCTTT. This encodes CAWSVAGQPNTEAFF.

This clone was observed a few times. The chain uses TRBV6-5 and TRBJ2-3, with 8 bases matching TRBD2. The germline gives CDR1 MNHEY, CDR2 SVGAGI. J lost 4 bases, V lost 6 bases, and 9 bases had no gene match. The CDR3 runs to 15 residues. The CDR3 nucleotides are TGTGCCAGCAGCGACGGGGGACTAGAGCCAGATACGCAGTATTTT. This sequence encodes CASSDGGLEPDTQYF.

V usage is TRBV12-5 and J usage is TRBJ1-5; D unresolved. The CDR3 contains 13 residues. Trimming removed 5 bases at V and 5 bases at J, with 10 bases between. The germline gives CDR1 LGHNT, CDR2 FRNRAP. The CDR3 spells CASGKGGYQPQHF. CDR3 in DNA: TGTGCTAGTGGTAAAGGCGGTTATCAGCCCCAGCATTTT. The variable domain in full, completed from reference TRBV12-5 and TRBJ1-5, reads DARVTQTPRHKVTEMGQEVTMRCQPILGHNTVFWYRQTMMQGLELLAYFRNRAPLDDSGMPKDRFSAEMPDATLATLKIQPSEPRDSAVYFCASGKGGYQPQHFGDGTRLSIL.

The V and J genes are TRBV19 and TRBJ1-2, with 7 bases matching TRBD1. CDR1 is LNHDA and CDR2 is SQIVND in the germline V gene (reference sequence). With V trimmed by 3 bases and J by 4 bases, 14 bases remained unmatched. The CDR3 has 17 amino acids. DNA of the CDR3: TGTGCCAGTAGTATTAGCCTAGGACAGGTCTACCTCTATGGCTACACCTTC. It encodes CASSISLGQVYLYGYTF. The full variable domain, its missing parts supplied by reference TRBV19 and TRBJ1-2, is DGGITQSPKYLFRKEGQNVTLSCEQNLNHDAMYWYRQDPGQGLRLIYYSQIVNDFQKGDIAEGYSVSREKKESFPLTVTSAQKNPTAFYLCASSISLGQVYLYGYTFGSGTRLTVV.

The chain links TRBV7-9 to TRBJ1-5; 7 bases fit TRBD1. CDR1 and CDR2 (germline): SEHNR, FQNEAQ (reference sequence). Trimming removed 5 bases from V and 1 base from J; junction bases left unmatched: 2. CDR3 size: 14 residues. DNA for the CDR3: TGTGCCAGCAGCCCACAGGGGAGCAATCAGCCCCAGCATTTT. The encoded protein is CASSPQGSNQPQHF.

The chain recombines TRBV29-1 with TRBJ2-5, with D maybe TRBD2 (6 bases). This CDR3 is built from 14 residues. V shed 3 bases and J shed 5 bases, with 16 bases lying between them. Germline-derived CDR1 and CDR2 are SQVTM and ANQGSEA. CDR3 coding DNA: TGCAGCGTTGAGGGGCTATGGAGCGGGGAGACCCAGTACTTC. It specifies CSVEGLWSGETQYF.

The chain combines TRBV6-6 with TRBJ2-7; 7 bases match TRBD1. V dropped 6 bases and J dropped 12; count of bases not matched to a gene: 8. CDR3 size: 11 residues. Germline CDR1 and CDR2: MNHNY and SVGAGI (reference sequence). The CDR3 protein is CASSSQGRRYF. Here the CDR3 DNA reads TGTGCCAGCAGCTCACAGGGGAGACGGTACTTC.

This chain connects TRBV7-9 to TRBJ1-2; possible D gene TRBD1, 5 bases. The CDR3 is 16 amino acids. V was cut by 5 bases and J by 5 bases, with 21 bases left in between. Germline V CDR1 and CDR2: SEHNR, FQNEAQ (reference sequence). CDR3 nucleotides: TGTGCCAGCAGCCCATTTAGGGCAGGGCTCGATTATGGCTACACCTTC. Translating it yields CASSPFRAGLDYGYTF.

This sequence joins TRBV5-1 and TRBJ1-1; no clear D gene. The CDR3 is made up of 13 amino acids. Trimming shortened V by 0 bases and J by 4 bases, and 7 bases separated the two germline ends. CDR1 and CDR2 from the germline V gene are SGHRS and YFSETQ. In DNA form, the CDR3 reads TGCGCCAGCAGCTTGGGTGGTAGCACTGAAGCTTTCTTT. Encoded protein: CASSLGGSTEAFF.

The rearrangement links TRBV9 to TRBJ2-5, with no clear D. The germline V gene has CDR1 SGDLS and CDR2 YYNGEE. CDR3 length: 13 amino acids. Trimming stripped 4 bases from V and 4 bases from J, with 11 bases between. The CDR3 coding sequence is TGTGCCAGCAGCCCACCAACTTCAGAGACCCAGTACTTC. This codes for CASSPPTSETQYF.

The CDR3 coding sequence is TGTGCCATCAGTGAGGCAGGGAAAACTCAGCCCCAGCATTTT. Translated: CAISEAGKTQPQHF. The chain uses TRBV10-3 and TRBJ1-5, with a weak D call TRBD1 (5 bases). V shed 2 bases and J shed 6 bases, with 11 bases lying between them. The CDR3 runs to 14 residues. Germline V gene data show CDR1 as ENHRY and CDR2 as SYGVKD.

The rearrangement uses TRBV11-3 and TRBJ2-2; TRBD2 matches at 8 bases. The CDR3 contains 15 residues. Germline assignment: CDR1 SGHNT and CDR2 YENEEA. Trimming at V came to 1 base and at J to 8 bases, leaving 6 bases not matched to a gene. CDR3 DNA sequence: TGTGCCAGCAGCTTAGGGTTGATAGCGGGAGGGGAGCTGTTTTTT. It encodes CASSLGLIAGGELFF.

Concerning this clone: The same CDR3 is also encoded by other DNA sequences in this sample. The CDR3, as DNA: TGTGCCAGCAGTCGGGACAGCCAAGAGACCCAGTACTTC. This gives the protein CASSRDSQETQYF. The chain employs TRBV2 and TRBJ2-5; 7 bases are shared with TRBD1. This CDR3 is built from 13 residues. Germline lookup yields CDR1 SNHLY and CDR2 FYNNEI. After removal of 5 bases from V and 1 base from J, the junction contained 1 base not matched to a gene.

A single count supports this clone. This chain joins TRBV7-8 and TRBJ1-2; a possible D gene is TRBD1 (6 bases). Trimming stripped 2 bases from V and 2 bases from J, with 15 bases between. The CDR3 covers 16 residues. Germline V gene lookup returns CDR1 SGHVS and CDR2 FQNEAQ. The CDR3 region has the DNA TGTGCCAGCAGCTTATTAGGGGGAACGGGAAACTATGGCTACACCTTC. Translating it yields CASSLLGGTGNYGYTF.